These 17 T cell receptor beta chains came from one sample sequenced in a study of blood T cell repertoires in COVID-19. Repertoires were generated with immunoSEQ multiplex PCR, while TCRdb's copy carries only in-frame clones and drops some. Here the sample spans roughly 190,000 clones, roughly four fifths being singletons. Sequenced input: peripheral blood. Receptors were obtained from a woman in her thirties or forties with acute or convalescent COVID-19.

The CDR3 here is CASSEVRALTDTQYF. CDR3 sequence (DNA): TGTGCCAGCAGCGAAGTGAGGGCCCTCACAGATACGCAGTATTTT. The chain uses TRBV9 and TRBJ2-3; D is possibly TRBD2 (5 bases). The V end lost 3 bases, the J end lost 2 bases, and 13 bases lay between the germline ends. CDR1 is SGDLS, CDR2 YYNGEE, per germline. This CDR3 region has 15 residues.

The J gene is TRBJ2-7, the V gene TRBV30; D could derive from TRBD1 or TRBD2 (5 bases each). The germline CDR1 and CDR2 sequences are GTSNPN and SVGIG (reference sequence). CDR3 length: 11 amino acids. V lost 5 bases and J 1 base, leaving 6 bases between the germline ends. The CDR3, as DNA: TGTGCCTGGGAGGGGTCCTACGAGCAGTACTTC. Amino acid sequence: CAWEGSYEQYF.

Only a few counts were recorded for this clone. The chain links TRBV5-1 to TRBJ1-1; D unclear. The germline V gene encodes CDR1 SGHRS and CDR2 YFSETQ. CDR3 length: 17 amino acids. V was cut by 0 bases and J by 0 bases, with 15 bases left in between. CDR3 protein: CASSLASGIGMNTEAFF. The CDR3 coding sequence is TGCGCCAGCAGCTTGGCCAGCGGGATCGGCATGAACACTGAAGCTTTCTTT.

The DNA for the CDR3 is TGTGCCAGCAGCCCCCAGCTTGAGGGCGGCGGGGAGACCCAGTACTTC. It yields the protein CASSPQLEGGGETQYF. The chain joins TRBV16 to TRBJ2-5, with D perhaps matching TRBD2 (5 bases). The CDR3 has 16 residues. Germline V gene data show CDR1 as KGHSY and CDR2 as FQNENV. Deletions cut 4 bases from V and 5 bases from J, with 20 bases between.

This clone appeared once. The chain links TRBV3-1 (or the pseudogene TRBV3-2) to TRBJ1-5, with no clear D. Germline CDR1 and CDR2: LGHDT and YNNKEL (reference sequence). There are 17 residues in the CDR3. The V and J ends lost 1 base and 3 bases respectively, with 16 bases between them. CDR3 loop: CASSQAFTGSTNQPQHF. The CDR3 region has the DNA TGTGCCAGCAGCCAAGCTTTTACGGGAAGTACCAATCAGCCCCAGCATTTT.

Notes on this clone: The junction differs from germline at one of its ends, possibly a read error. This chain links TRBV28 with TRBJ1-2; 9 bases are shared with TRBD1. The CDR3 consists of 15 residues. CDR1 is MDHEN, CDR2 SYDVKM, per germline. CDR3 bases: TGTGCCAGCAGGCGGACAGGGGACGCTAATTATGGCTACACCTTC. As protein: CASRRTGDANYGYTF.

J is TRBJ1-6 and V is TRBV7-9, with D possibly matching TRBD1 (6 bases). The CDR3 extends over 15 amino acids. CDR1 is SEHNR, CDR2 FQNEAQ, per germline (reference sequence). Trimming removed 5 bases at V and 6 bases at J, with 14 bases between. CDR3 residues: CASSHYQGSNSPLHF. CDR3 nucleotides: TGTGCCAGCAGCCATTATCAGGGGTCTAATTCACCCCTCCACTTT.

The chain recombines TRBV28 with TRBJ2-2; the D gene is possibly TRBD2 (5 bases). V was trimmed by 7 bases and J by 8 bases, leaving 8 bases between them. The CDR3 has 11 residues. The germline V gene encodes CDR1 MDHEN and CDR2 SYDVKM. The CDR3 coding sequence is TGTGCCAGCAAAAGGACTGGGGAGCTGTTTTTT. It encodes CASKRTGELFF.

This clone appeared a single time. The CDR3 protein is CASSSHEGSYNEQFF. Written as DNA, the CDR3 is TGCGCCAGCAGCTCCCACGAGGGCTCCTACAATGAGCAGTTCTTC. V gene TRBV5-1 combines with J gene TRBJ2-1; perhaps TRBD2 as D (5 bases). CDR1 SGHRS and CDR2 YFSETQ come from the germline V gene. The length of the CDR3 is 15 residues. V was clipped by 3 bases and J by 0 bases, with 10 bases between them.

V is TRBV7-8 and J is TRBJ1-2, with 7 nucleotides matching TRBD1. The germline V gene has CDR1 SGHVS and CDR2 FQNEAQ. The CDR3 extends over 18 amino acids. V was clipped by 1 base and J by 3 bases; unmatched bases: 14. CDR3 residues: CASSLVGIIEQGDYGYTF. Written as DNA, the CDR3 is TGTGCCAGCAGCTTAGTAGGTATAATTGAGCAGGGGGACTATGGCTACACCTTC.

The V gene is TRBV27, the J gene TRBJ1-1; D ambiguous. Germline values: CDR1 MNHEY, CDR2 SMNVEV (reference sequence). V lost 5 bases and J lost 4, with 17 bases in between. There are 15 residues in the CDR3. CDR3 in DNA: TGTGCCAGCAGTGACCCCGGGAGATTGAGCACTGAAGCTTTCTTT. The encoded protein is CASSDPGRLSTEAFF.

The chain has TRBV5-8 and TRBJ1-5, with 9 bases matching TRBD1. Germline trimming cut 4 bases from V and 7 bases from J; bases unmatched to any gene: 9. Germline assignment: CDR1 SGHTS and CDR2 YDEGEE. This CDR3 has 15 residues. CDR3 sequence (DNA): TGTGCCAGCAGCCTGTACAGGGGGCAAGAGCAGCCCCAGCATTTT. It yields the protein CASSLYRGQEQPQHF. The full variable domain, completed using reference TRBV5-8 and TRBJ1-5, is EAGVTQSPTHLIKTRGQQATLRCSPISGHTSVYWYQQALGLGLQFLLWYDEGEERNRGNFPPRFSGRQFPNYSSELNVNALELEDSALYLCASSLYRGQEQPQHFGDGTRLSIL.

The V call is TRBV27, the J call TRBJ1-5; 7 nucleotides line up with TRBD1. Germline V lookup: CDR1 MNHEY, CDR2 SMNVEV (reference sequence). With V trimmed by 5 bases and J by 1 base, 14 bases remained unmatched. This CDR3 has 18 amino acids. The CDR3 bases are TGTGCCAGCAGTGATACGAAACCAGGGGGACAGAGCAATCAGCCCCAGCATTTT. Its protein product is CASSDTKPGGQSNQPQHF.

DNA for the CDR3: TGTGCCAGCAGGTCGGGGGTGGTAACCGGGGAGCTGTTTTTT. It specifies CASRSGVVTGELFF. The chain joins TRBV11-3 to TRBJ2-2; D possibly corresponds to TRBD2 (6 bases). Germline CDR1 reads SGHNT; CDR2 reads YENEEA. The CDR3 covers 14 residues. Trimming cost V 6 bases and J 5 bases, with 13 bases left between them.

This chain uses TRBV18 with TRBJ2-1; tentative D call: TRBD1 (6 bases). Germline V CDR1 and CDR2: KGHSH, LQKENI. Trimming took 0 bases from V and 1 from J, leaving 10 bases between them. This CDR3 contains 16 residues. This chain's CDR3 is CASSPPAGVSYNEQFF. As DNA, the CDR3 is TGTGCCAGCTCACCACCCGCAGGGGTGTCCTACAATGAGCAGTTCTTC.

The genes are TRBV29-1 and TRBJ1-2; perhaps TRBD1 as D (5 bases). The CDR3 extends over 12 amino acids. Per the germline V gene, CDR1 is SQVTM and CDR2 is ANQGSEA. Trimming shortened V by 4 bases and J by 5 bases, and 11 bases separated the two germline ends. The CDR3 is CSVGTHAYGYTF. As DNA, the CDR3 is TGCAGCGTTGGGACACATGCTTATGGCTACACCTTC.

The chain recombines TRBV6-6 with TRBJ1-4; 12 bases map to TRBD1. This CDR3 is 14 amino acids long. Losses at the gene ends were 6 bases for V and 8 bases for J; bases not matched to a gene: 4. Germline V gene data show CDR1 as MNHNY and CDR2 as SVGAGI (reference sequence). As DNA, the CDR3 is TGTGCCAGCAGCTACGGGACAGGGGGCGAAAAACTGTTTTTT. Its protein product is CASSYGTGGEKLFF.